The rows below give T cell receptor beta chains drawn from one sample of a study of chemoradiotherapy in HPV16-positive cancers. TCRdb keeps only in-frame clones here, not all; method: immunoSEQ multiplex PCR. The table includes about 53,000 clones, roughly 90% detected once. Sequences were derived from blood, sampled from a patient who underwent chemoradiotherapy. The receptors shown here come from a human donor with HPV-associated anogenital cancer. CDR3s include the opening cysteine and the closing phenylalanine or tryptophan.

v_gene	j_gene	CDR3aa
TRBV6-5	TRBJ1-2	CTSSYLGIGNGYTF
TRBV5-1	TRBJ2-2	CASSLEVTGHTGELFF
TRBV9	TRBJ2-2	CASTAGLRTGELFF
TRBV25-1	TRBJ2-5	CASSAHRGGQETQYF
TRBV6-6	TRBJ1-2	CASRRGDGTNYGYTF
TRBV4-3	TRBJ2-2	CASSLSVEGALLTGELFF
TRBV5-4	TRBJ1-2	CASSLGGGSLYGYTF
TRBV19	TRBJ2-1	CASTTSGTSGEQFF
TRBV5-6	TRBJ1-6	CASSLGQGEFSPLHF
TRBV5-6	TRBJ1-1	CASSWQGLNTEAFF
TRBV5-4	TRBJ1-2	CASSRGDNYGYTF
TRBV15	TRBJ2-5	CATSRAPQETQYF
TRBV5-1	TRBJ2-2	CASFYGQSTGELFF
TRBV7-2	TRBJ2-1	CASSSRVGKQFF
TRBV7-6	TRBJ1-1	CASSLSGNTEAFF
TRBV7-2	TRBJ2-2	CASSLSYGTGELFF
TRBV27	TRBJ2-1	CASNPNEGNEQFF
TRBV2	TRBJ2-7	CASSVDGGYEQYF
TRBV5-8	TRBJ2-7	CASSDGGLAGAEEQYF
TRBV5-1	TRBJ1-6	CASSLGGGNSPLHF
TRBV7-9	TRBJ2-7	CASSMDRVYEQYF
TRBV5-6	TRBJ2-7	CASSLPGPSNEQYF
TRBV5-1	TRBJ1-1	CASSLGDRGTEAFF
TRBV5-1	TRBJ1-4	CASSLGSQGREKLFF
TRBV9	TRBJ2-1	CASSVTGSGEQFF
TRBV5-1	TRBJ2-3	CASSLGGRLVTDTQYF
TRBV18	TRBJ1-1	CASSPQIDRENTEAFF
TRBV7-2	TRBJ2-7	CASSLWTSGRGGHEQYF
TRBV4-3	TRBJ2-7	CASSQGPEQYF
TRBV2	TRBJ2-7	CASRWTGLDRGRNF
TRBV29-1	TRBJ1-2	CSAQDVGGYTF
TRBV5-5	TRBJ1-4	CASSTRVIGEKLFF
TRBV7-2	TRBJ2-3	CASAPLAVTDTQYF
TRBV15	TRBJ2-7	CATSSGYPEQYF
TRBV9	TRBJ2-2	CASSGTSNTGELFF
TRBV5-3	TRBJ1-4	CARAFRDRLLNEKLFF
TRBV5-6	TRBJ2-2	CASSLAPSGPGELFF
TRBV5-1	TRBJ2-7	CASSVSSDNYEQYF
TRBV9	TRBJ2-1	CASSPVLAGGPGEQFF
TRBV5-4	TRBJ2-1	CASSFDSGVYNEQFF
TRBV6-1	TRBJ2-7	CASSELAGVYEQYF
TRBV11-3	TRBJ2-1	CASSLTGGAGEQFF
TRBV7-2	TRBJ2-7	CASSLSGGWDEQYF
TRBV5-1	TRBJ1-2	CASSQDIVVYGYTF
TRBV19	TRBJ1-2	CASSIPLTGGDYGYTF
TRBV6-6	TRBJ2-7	CASGQGAIEQYF
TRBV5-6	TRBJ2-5	CASSLGRIEETQYF
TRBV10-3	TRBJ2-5	CATGGQQETQYF
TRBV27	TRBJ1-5	CASSPPGRRGANQPQHF